The source of this T cell receptor beta chain is a study of T cell repertoires in breast cancer. About the study: Of the roughly 22 tumors, the majority were ER+/PR+. General observations from the study: Tumor-involved sentinel lymph nodes shared about fourfold more TCRs with matched tumors than tumor-free nodes (approximately 8% versus 2%).

Paired alpha-beta TCRs of CD8+ T cells were analyzed by expanded emulsion RT-PCR. This clonotype is large. Its antigen is as yet unknown. During the second nested PCR, blocking oligonucleotides suppressed genes that were not paired. One entry per CDR3 protein, called by TCRdb with MiXCR from the emulsion pairing reads. The sample holds about 120 distinct CDR3 sequences, roughly two fifths seen once. The CDR3 is 15 amino acids. J was trimmed by 0 bases and V by 3 bases; bases with no gene match: 1. Germline CDR1 reads SGHTA; CDR2 reads FQGTGA. This sequence originates from a pool of human donors with breast cancer or a healthy control (not recorded which). The sequencing sample was made of CD8+ T cells. The V and J genes are TRBV7-3 and TRBJ1-1; 10 positions agree with TRBD1. The DNA of the CDR3 is TGTGCCAGCAGCTTGACAGGGGGCATGAACACTGAAGCTTTCTTT. Protein product: CASSLTGGMNTEAFF. Combining the CDR3 with reference TRBV7-3 and TRBJ1-1 gives the whole variable domain GAGVSQTPSNKVTEKGKYVELRCDPISGHTALYWYRQSLGQGPEFLIYFQGTGAADDSGLPNDRFFAVRPEGSVSTLKIQRTERGDSAVYLCASSLTGGMNTEAFFGQGTRLTVV.